Included here is one TCR beta chain sequence, with context. This entry belongs to a study of blood T cell repertoires in COVID-19. Clones were sequenced by immunoSEQ multiplex PCR, and TCRdb holds only the in-frame ones, with some missing. Among around 100,000 clones listed, around 90% were seen once. The germline CDR1 and CDR2 sequences are LNHDA and SQIVND (reference sequence). CDR3 length equals 16 residues. Trimming took off 2 bases at V and 0 bases at J, with 11 bases between the two ends. The gene calls are TRBV19 and TRBJ2-1; D not resolved. Sequencing input: peripheral blood. The origin of this receptor is a man aged 55 to 70 with COVID-19, enrolled during active disease. The CDR3 sequence is CASSITSQISYNEQFF. The CDR3 coding sequence is TGTGCCAGTAGTATAACATCCCAAATCTCCTACAATGAGCAGTTCTTC.